This T cell receptor (beta chain) was captured in a study of blood T cell repertoires in COVID-19. Looking at the study overall: Sites across the United States, Italy and Spain contributed samples from acute and convalescent COVID-19. Nucleic acid was either cDNA or gDNA, and it came from T cells, B-cell-depleted T cells, or PBMCs.

In the original processing: How many nucleated cells were present was estimated from reference gene primer amplification. TCRdb's copy holds only in-frame clones and misses some; the assay was immunoSEQ multiplex PCR. That table furnishes V, J and clone size, whereas the DNA furnished D and trimming. Of 220,000 or so clones detected, around 83% appear once; the ten largest clones hold 1.3%. The sample was PBMCs or T cells enriched from blood (not recorded which). This receptor was taken from a woman in her forties with acute COVID-19.

The CDR3 nucleotides are TGCGCCAGCAGCCAAGACTTCGGGGGGATAGCCTACAATGAGCAGTTCTTC. The encoded protein is CASSQDFGGIAYNEQFF. The gene calls are TRBV4-3 and TRBJ2-1; 7 bases match TRBD2. Germline lookup yields CDR1 LGHNA and CDR2 YSLEER. The CDR3 length is 17 residues. Trimming at V came to 0 bases and at J to 2 bases, leaving 7 bases not matched to a gene.